Here is one T cell receptor beta chain with its context. Its specificity is unknown. This could be a read error, since a much larger clone is one nucleotide away. Deletions cut 7 bases from V and 3 bases from J, with 13 bases between. The CDR3 length is 13 residues. From germline, CDR1 is DFQATT and CDR2 SNEGSKA (reference sequence). By quantitative 5'-RACE with molecular barcodes, the TCR beta libraries were made. One entry per CDR3 protein results from TCRdb running MiXCR on the 5' RACE reads. The sample lists 200,000 or so distinct CDR3 sequences, 20% to 30% occurring once. The source of the sample is a study of CD8 T cells in ankylosing spondylitis. Whole-study findings and limits: Reports say disease-linked clones showed up significantly more in matched ankylosing spondylitis synovial fluid. Certain motif variants had earlier appeared in reactive arthritis synovial fluid and blood. A motif of roughly 8 highly homologous TCR beta variants was seen as apparently characteristic of ankylosing spondylitis blood.

J is TRBJ1-3 and V is TRBV20-1; D not resolved. The sequence came from a male donor with ankylosing spondylitis or in good health (not recorded which). Sequencing was carried out using blood, either unsorted or a sorted T cell fraction (not recorded which). The CDR3 loop reads CSVSEALGNTIYF. CDR3 bases: TGCAGTGTTAGTGAAGCTCTTGGAAACACCATATATTTT.